The 22 T cell receptor beta chains listed next were all sequenced from one sample in a study of Tregs in tolerant kidney transplant recipients. Related graft donors supplied nonmyeloablative bone marrow transplants, and mixed chimerism was transient. Produced via immunoSEQ multiplex PCR; TCRdb's table is partial and in-frame only. The listing records tens of thousands of clones. The sample in question was CD4+ T cells from blood (PBMCs), obtained 24 months after the transplant. These receptors originate from a human patient who received a combined kidney and bone marrow transplant. Part of the T cells may come from the graft donor.

In the case of this clone: The CDR3 goes on 3 residues after the read ends, and that part is filled in from the germline J gene. This chain uses TRBV4-1 with TRBJ1-4; the D gene is possibly TRBD1 (5 bases). CDR1 MGHRA and CDR2 YSYEKL come from the germline V gene. Trimming shortened V by 1 base and J by 4 bases, and 19 bases separated the two germline ends. This CDR3 is built from 18 residues. The sequenced part of the CDR3 DNA is TGCGCCAGCAGCCAAGGCCGAACCTCAGGGAGAGGTAATGAAAAA. Translation: CASSQGRTSGRGNEK. The whole CDR3 protein reads CASSQGRTSGRGNEKLFF.

CDR3 protein: CASGGGARETQYF. The covered CDR3 bases are TGTGCCAGCGGCGGCGGGGCGCGGGAGACC. V gene TRBV2 combines with J gene TRBJ2-5, with a possible D match to TRBD2 (6 bases). The sequence runs out 3 residues before the end of the CDR3; the remainder is reconstructed from the germline J gene. Germline CDR1 is SNHLY and CDR2 is FYNNEI. V was cut by 8 bases and J by 5 bases, with 15 bases left in between. This CDR3 comprises 13 residues.

Concerning this clone: The read ends 3 residues shy of where the CDR3 ends; the end is completed using the germline J gene. The chain carries TRBV28 and TRBJ2-3, with TRBD1 matching over 8 bases. The CDR3 has 15 residues. Germline assignment: CDR1 MDHEN and CDR2 SYDVKM. The V segment lost 6 bases and the J segment 1 base; nucleotides outside the gene matches: 6. Incomplete CDR3 DNA: TGTGCCAGCAGACCCCCGGGACAGGGCACAGATACG. Its protein is CASRPPGQGTDT. The CDR3, in full, reads CASRPPGQGTDTQYF.

Worth noting for this clone: The sequence runs out 3 residues before the end of the CDR3; the remainder is reconstructed from the germline J gene. J is TRBJ2-7 and V is TRBV20-1; 9 bases match TRBD2. CDR3 length: 16 residues. Germline V gene data show CDR1 as DFQATT and CDR2 as SNEGSKA (reference sequence). With 0 bases clipped from V and 1 base from J, the junction kept 7 bases outside the gene matches. The CDR3 is CSARDAPAGGSYEQYF. Incomplete CDR3 DNA: TGCAGTGCTAGAGATGCCCCAGCGGGAGGTTCCTACGAG.

About this clone: The sequenced fragment ends 3 residues before the CDR3 boundary, so the rest is inferred from the germline J gene. This chain links TRBV2 with TRBJ1-5; a possible D gene is TRBD1 (5 bases). V dropped 6 bases and J dropped 8 bases, with 20 bases sitting between them. The V gene's germline CDR1 is SNHLY and CDR2 FYNNEI. The CDR3 contains 15 residues. CDR3 loop: CASRRSLRGIEPQHF. The covered CDR3 bases are TGTGCCAGCAGAAGGTCTCTGAGGGGCATCGAGCCC.

About this clone itself: The CDR3 goes on 3 residues after the read ends, and that part is filled in from the germline J gene. Other DNA sequences in the sample encode the same CDR3. The chain couples TRBV7-2 to TRBJ1-1; possibly TRBD1 for D (5 bases). This CDR3 contains 14 residues. Germline loops: CDR1 SGHTA, CDR2 FQGNSA. Between the trimmed V and J ends, which lost 1 base and 3 bases, there was a span of 9 bases. The part of the CDR3 DNA that was read is TGTGCCAGCAGCTTAGTCAGGGCGGACACTGAA. This encodes CASSLVRADTE. The complete CDR3 protein is CASSLVRADTEAFF. The full variable domain, rest sourced from reference TRBV7-2 and TRBJ1-1, is GAGVSQSPSNKVTEKGKDVELRCDPISGHTALYWYRQSLGQGLEFLIYFQGNSAPDKSGLPSDRFSAERTGGSVSTLTIQRTQQEDSAVYLCASSLVRADTEAFFGQGTRLTVV.

CDR3 loop: CASSFPTEKTGELFF. Incomplete CDR3 DNA: TGTGCCAGCAGTTTCCCGACAGAAAAGACCGGGGAG. V gene TRBV12-3 or TRBV12-4 combines with J gene TRBJ2-2, with a tentative D call TRBD1 (5 bases). The read finishes 3 residues shy of the CDR3 end, and the germline J gene is used to complete it. This CDR3 has 15 amino acids. V was clipped by 3 bases and J by 5 bases, with 13 bases between them.

Comment on this clone: The missing CDR3 end, 3 residues past where the read stops, is filled in from the germline J gene. V is TRBV7-8 and J is TRBJ2-2; 10 positions agree with TRBD2. This CDR3 has 16 residues. Germline V lookup: CDR1 SGHVS, CDR2 FQNEAQ. V lost 2 bases to trimming and J lost 4 bases; unmatched junction nucleotides: 4. Partial CDR3 DNA: TGTGCCAGCAGCTTACGGCTAGCGGGAGTCACCGGGGAG. This translates into CASSLRLAGVTGE. The full CDR3 sequence reads CASSLRLAGVTGELFF.

CDR3 DNA, as far as it was read: TGCGCCAGCAGCTTACAGGGGGGGAACACTGAA. The encoded protein is CASSLQGGNTE. The full-length CDR3 reads as CASSLQGGNTEAFF. The V gene is TRBV5-1, the J gene TRBJ1-1; 8 nucleotides match TRBD1. The read halts 3 residues ahead of the CDR3 end, with the missing end drawn from the germline J gene. The CDR3 totals 14 residues. CDR1 and CDR2 (germline): SGHRS, YFSETQ. The junction had 1 base not matched to a gene; V was cut back by 2 bases and J by 1 base.

A word on this clone: Read coverage stops 3 residues before the CDR3 terminus; the germline J gene supplies the remainder. The V and J genes are TRBV20-1 and TRBJ2-2, with D possibly TRBD2 on 6 matching bases. There are 17 residues in the CDR3. Germline V gene data show CDR1 as DFQATT and CDR2 as SNEGSKA (reference sequence). The V end was cut by 0 bases, the J end by 0 bases, with 14 bases between. The part of the CDR3 DNA that was read is TGCAGTGCTAGAGATATAAGGGCTAGCGCGAACACCGGGGAG. This codes for CSARDIRASANTGE. From start to end, the CDR3 is CSARDIRASANTGELFF.

For this clone: The read ends 3 residues early relative to the CDR3; the germline J gene fills the gap. The chain couples TRBV5-1 to TRBJ2-5; D unresolved. Trimming took 2 bases from V and 3 from J, leaving 2 bases between them. The CDR3 spans 11 residues. The germline gives CDR1 SGHRS, CDR2 YFSETQ. Incomplete CDR3 DNA: TGCGCCAGCAGCTTCGAAGAGACC. It specifies CASSFEET. The CDR3 as a whole reads CASSFEETQYF.

Remarks on this clone: The read ends 3 residues shy of where the CDR3 ends; the end is completed using the germline J gene. The rearrangement uses TRBV18 and TRBJ2-5; the match to TRBD2 covers 9 bases. There are 16 residues in the CDR3. V gave up 6 bases and J gave up 2 bases; unmatched junction bases: 10. The V gene's germline CDR1 is KGHSH and CDR2 LQKENI. CDR3 protein: CASSLYPGLAQETQYF. CDR3 DNA (partial): TGTGCCAGCTCTCTCTACCCGGGACTAGCTCAAGAGACC.

Remarks on this clone: From the germline J gene comes the end of the CDR3, since the read stops 3 residues before it. J is TRBJ1-6 and V is TRBV7-2; 7 bases agree with TRBD1. Trimming removed 6 bases from V and 6 bases from J; junction bases left unmatched: 5. The CDR3 extends over 14 amino acids. Germline loops: CDR1 SGHTA, CDR2 FQGNSA. The covered CDR3 bases are TGTGCCAGCAGTTTATGGGACAGTAATTCACCC. It yields the protein CASSLWDSNSP. The entire CDR3 protein is CASSLWDSNSPLHF.

Note on this clone: The CDR3 is cut off 3 residues early in the read; its end comes from the germline J gene. The chain uses TRBV20-1 and TRBJ2-7; 9 nucleotides line up with TRBD2. With 4 bases clipped from V and 0 bases from J, the junction kept 4 bases outside the gene matches. Germline V gene data show CDR1 as DFQATT and CDR2 as SNEGSKA (reference sequence). The CDR3 length is 14 residues. Incomplete CDR3 DNA: TGCAGTGCTACGACTAGCGGTAACTCCTACGAG. It codes for CSATTSGNSYE. The CDR3 in full is CSATTSGNSYEQYF.

Comments on this clone: The observed sequence ends 3 residues before the CDR3 terminus, with the missing tail filled in from the germline J gene. This chain joins TRBV20-1 and TRBJ2-3; 7 bases line up with TRBD2. The CDR3 contains 17 residues. Germline assignment: CDR1 DFQATT and CDR2 SNEGSKA (reference sequence). Trimming at V came to 0 bases and at J to 2 bases, leaving 11 bases not matched to a gene. The sequenced CDR3 bases are TGCAGTGCTAGAGATCTTGGGGGACTAAAATTCACAGATACG. Translated: CSARDLGGLKFTDT. The entire CDR3 protein is CSARDLGGLKFTDTQYF.

Concerning this clone itself: The DNA ends 3 residues before the CDR3 does, and the rest of the CDR3 is filled in from the germline J gene. The J gene is TRBJ1-1, the V gene TRBV7-9, with D maybe TRBD1 (5 bases). Deletions cut 3 bases from V and 5 bases from J, with 10 bases between. There are 13 residues in the CDR3. The germline V gene has CDR1 SEHNR and CDR2 FQNEAQ (reference sequence). The chain's CDR3 is CASSFSGVTEAFF. Incomplete CDR3 DNA: TGTGCCAGCAGCTTCTCGGGGGTTACTGAA.

By frequency, this clone is medium-sized. The read falls 3 residues short of the CDR3 end, and the missing part is taken from the germline J gene. The rearrangement uses TRBV10-1 and TRBJ2-5; D is ambiguous. Germline V gene sequence: CDR1 WNHNN, CDR2 SYGVQD (reference sequence). The CDR3 spans 13 residues. V was shortened by 5 bases and J by 3 bases, with 10 bases between the two germline ends. Incomplete CDR3 DNA: TGCGCCAGCAGTAACACCAAGGAAGAGACC. It yields the protein CASSNTKEET. The full CDR3 protein reads CASSNTKEETQYF.

On this clone: The DNA ends 3 residues before the CDR3 does, and the rest of the CDR3 is filled in from the germline J gene. The chain couples TRBV7-2 to TRBJ2-2; perhaps TRBD2 as D (6 bases). CDR3 length: 13 residues. In germline, CDR1 is SGHTA, CDR2 FQGNSA. Deletions cut 10 bases from V and 7 bases from J, with 16 bases between. CDR3 bases read: TGTGCCACCCTAATAGGGACTCTCGGGGAG. Its protein is CATLIGTLGE. The entire CDR3 is CATLIGTLGELFF.

Regarding this clone: The CDR3 extends 3 residues past the end of the read, so its final part is completed from the germline J gene. The J gene is TRBJ2-7, the V gene TRBV19; D possibly corresponds to TRBD1 (6 bases). The CDR3 runs 14 residues. Germline V gene data show CDR1 as LNHDA and CDR2 as SQIVND (reference sequence). V was trimmed by 5 bases and J by 2 bases, leaving 13 bases between them. CDR3 bases read: TGTGCCAGTAGTTTCCGACAGGCCGCCTACGAG. Protein product: CASSFRQAAYE. The whole CDR3 sequence reads CASSFRQAAYEQYF.

Note on this clone: From the germline J gene comes the end of the CDR3, since the read stops 3 residues before it. The rearrangement joins TRBV7-9 to TRBJ2-3; 10 positions match TRBD1. The CDR3 is 15 residues long. Looked up from germline, CDR1 is SEHNR and CDR2 is FQNEAQ (reference sequence). Trimming cost V 5 bases and J 1 base; bases outside gene matches: 3. The CDR3 DNA, read in part, is TGTGCCAGCAGCAAGGGGACAGGGGGCACAGATACG. This encodes CASSKGTGGTDT. The full CDR3 protein reads CASSKGTGGTDTQYF.

For this clone: The read is 3 residues too short to cover the CDR3 end, so that end is filled in from the germline J gene. The chain links TRBV18 to TRBJ2-7; D possibly corresponds to TRBD2 (5 bases). The CDR3 is made up of 15 amino acids. Trimming took off 0 bases at V and 4 bases at J, with 13 bases between the two ends. From germline, CDR1 is KGHSH and CDR2 LQKENI. Here the CDR3 reads CASSPPGITGYEQYF. Incomplete CDR3 DNA: TGTGCCAGCTCACCACCAGGGATTACGGGGTACGAG.

In the case of this clone: The read terminates 3 residues ahead of where the CDR3 ends, so the germline J gene completes it. The same CDR3 can be traced to other DNA sequences in this sample. The chain is built from TRBV19 and TRBJ1-2, with TRBD1 identical over 8 bases. The germline CDR1 and CDR2 sequences are LNHDA and SQIVND (reference sequence). J was trimmed by 2 bases and V by 4 bases; bases with no gene match: 3. CDR3 length: 14 residues. This chain's CDR3 is CASSTQGANYGYTF. The CDR3 bases that were read are TGTGCCAGTAGTACCCAGGGGGCGAACTATGGC. Supplemented by reference TRBV19 and TRBJ1-2, the full variable domain reads DGGITQSPKYLFRKEGQNVTLSCEQNLNHDAMYWYRQDPGQGLRLIYYSQIVNDFQKGDIAEGYSVSREKKESFPLTVTSAQKNPTAFYLCASSTQGANYGYTFGSGTRLTVV.